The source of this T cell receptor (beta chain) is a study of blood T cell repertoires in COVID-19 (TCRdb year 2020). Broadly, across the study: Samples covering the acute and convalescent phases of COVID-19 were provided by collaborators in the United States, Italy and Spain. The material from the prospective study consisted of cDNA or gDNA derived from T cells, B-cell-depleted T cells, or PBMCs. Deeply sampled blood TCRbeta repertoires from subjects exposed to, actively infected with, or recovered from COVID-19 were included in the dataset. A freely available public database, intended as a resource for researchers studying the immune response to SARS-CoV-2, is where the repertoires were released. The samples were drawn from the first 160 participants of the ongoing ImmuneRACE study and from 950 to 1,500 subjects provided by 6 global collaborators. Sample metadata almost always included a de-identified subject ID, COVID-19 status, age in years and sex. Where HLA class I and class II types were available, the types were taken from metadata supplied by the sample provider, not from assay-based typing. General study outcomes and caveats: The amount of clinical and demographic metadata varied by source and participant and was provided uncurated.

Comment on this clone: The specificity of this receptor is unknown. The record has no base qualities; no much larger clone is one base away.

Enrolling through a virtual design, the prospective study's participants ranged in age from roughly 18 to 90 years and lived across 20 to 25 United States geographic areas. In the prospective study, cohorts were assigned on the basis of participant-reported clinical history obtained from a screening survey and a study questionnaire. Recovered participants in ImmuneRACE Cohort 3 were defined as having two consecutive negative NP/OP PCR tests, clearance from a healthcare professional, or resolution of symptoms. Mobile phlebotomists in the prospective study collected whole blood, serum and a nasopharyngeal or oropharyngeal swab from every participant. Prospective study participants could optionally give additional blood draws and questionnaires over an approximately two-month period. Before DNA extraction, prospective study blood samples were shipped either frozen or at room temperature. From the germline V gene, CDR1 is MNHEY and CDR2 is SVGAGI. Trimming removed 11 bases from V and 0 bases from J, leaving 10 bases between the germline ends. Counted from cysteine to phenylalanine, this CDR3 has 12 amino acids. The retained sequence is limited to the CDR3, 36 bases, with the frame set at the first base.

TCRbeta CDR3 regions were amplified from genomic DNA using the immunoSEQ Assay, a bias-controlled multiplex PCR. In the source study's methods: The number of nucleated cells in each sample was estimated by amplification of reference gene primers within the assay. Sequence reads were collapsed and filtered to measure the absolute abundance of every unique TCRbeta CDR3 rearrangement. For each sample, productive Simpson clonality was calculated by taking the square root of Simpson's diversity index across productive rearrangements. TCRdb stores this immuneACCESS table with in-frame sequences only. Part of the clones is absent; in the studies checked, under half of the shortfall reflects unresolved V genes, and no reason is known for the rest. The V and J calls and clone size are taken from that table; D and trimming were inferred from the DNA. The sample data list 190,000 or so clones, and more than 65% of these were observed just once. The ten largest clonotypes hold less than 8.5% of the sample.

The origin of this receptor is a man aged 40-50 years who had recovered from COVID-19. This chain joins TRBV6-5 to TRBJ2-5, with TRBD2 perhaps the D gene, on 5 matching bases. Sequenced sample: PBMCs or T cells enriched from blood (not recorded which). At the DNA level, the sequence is TGTGCCTCTTGGAGGTACCAAGAGACCCAGTACTTC. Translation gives CASWRYQETQYF.